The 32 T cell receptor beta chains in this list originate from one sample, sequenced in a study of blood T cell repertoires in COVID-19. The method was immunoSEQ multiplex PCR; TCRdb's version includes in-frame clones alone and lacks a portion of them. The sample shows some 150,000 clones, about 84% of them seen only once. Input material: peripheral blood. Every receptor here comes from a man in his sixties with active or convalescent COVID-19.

The CDR3 loop reads CASSISAIRGNNEQFF. In DNA, the CDR3 is TGTGCCAGTAGTATATCGGCGATAAGGGGTAACAATGAGCAGTTCTTC. The chain couples TRBV19 to TRBJ2-1, with a possible D match to TRBD1 (5 bases). The germline V and J ends were trimmed by 2 bases and 5 bases, with 16 bases remaining between them. The CDR3 consists of 16 residues. Germline V gene sequence: CDR1 LNHDA, CDR2 SQIVND (reference sequence).

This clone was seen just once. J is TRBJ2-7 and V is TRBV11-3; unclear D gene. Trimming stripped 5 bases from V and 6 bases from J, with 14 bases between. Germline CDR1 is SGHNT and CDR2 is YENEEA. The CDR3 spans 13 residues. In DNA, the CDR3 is TGTGCCAGCAGCCCGCGGTCCTTGAGCGAGCAGTACTTC. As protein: CASSPRSLSEQYF.

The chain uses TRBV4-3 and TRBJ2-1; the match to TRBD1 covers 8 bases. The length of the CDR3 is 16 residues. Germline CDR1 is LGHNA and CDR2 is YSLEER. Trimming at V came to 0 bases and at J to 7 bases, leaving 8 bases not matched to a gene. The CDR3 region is CASSQERTGGRNEQFF. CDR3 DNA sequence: TGCGCCAGCAGCCAAGAAAGAACAGGGGGTAGGAATGAGCAGTTCTTC.

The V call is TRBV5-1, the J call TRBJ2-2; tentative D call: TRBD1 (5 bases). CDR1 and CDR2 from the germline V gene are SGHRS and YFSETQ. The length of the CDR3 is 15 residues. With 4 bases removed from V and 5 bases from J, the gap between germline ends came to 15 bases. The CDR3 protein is CASSPTWTTTGELFF. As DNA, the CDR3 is TGCGCCAGCAGCCCCACGTGGACAACGACCGGGGAGCTGTTTTTT. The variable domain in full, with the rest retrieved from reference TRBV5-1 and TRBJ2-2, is KAGVTQTPRYLIKTRGQQVTLSCSPISGHRSVSWYQQTPGQGLQFLFEYFSETQRNKGNFPGRFSGRQFSNSRSEMNVSTLELGDSALYLCASSPTWTTTGELFFGEGSRLTVL.

CDR3 residues: CASSLGTHTEAFF. Here the CDR3 DNA reads TGTGCCAGCAGTTTAGGGACTCACACTGAAGCTTTCTTT. J is TRBJ1-1 and V is TRBV27; possible D gene TRBD1, 5 bases. This CDR3 region has 13 residues. V gave up 2 bases and J gave up 3 bases, with 7 bases separating them. Germline V gene sequence: CDR1 MNHEY, CDR2 SMNVEV (reference sequence).

CDR3 nucleotides: TGTGCCAGTAGTATTGAGTCTCGGGGGCCCCAGCATTTT. This gives the protein CASSIESRGPQHF. V and J are TRBV19 and TRBJ1-5; D unresolved. Looked up from germline, CDR1 is LNHDA and CDR2 is SQIVND (reference sequence). V was shortened by 3 bases and J by 9 bases, with 12 bases between the two germline ends. The CDR3 covers 13 residues.

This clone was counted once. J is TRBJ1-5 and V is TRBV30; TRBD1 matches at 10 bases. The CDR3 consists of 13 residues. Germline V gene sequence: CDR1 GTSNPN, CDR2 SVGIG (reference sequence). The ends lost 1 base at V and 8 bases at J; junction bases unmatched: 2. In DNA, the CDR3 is TGTGCCTGGAGTGGGGACAGGGGTGAGCCCCAGCATTTT. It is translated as CAWSGDRGEPQHF.

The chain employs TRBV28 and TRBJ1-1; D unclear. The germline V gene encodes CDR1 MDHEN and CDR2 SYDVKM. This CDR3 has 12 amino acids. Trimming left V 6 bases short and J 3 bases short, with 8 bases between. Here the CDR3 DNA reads TGTGCCAGCAGACCCCAGGACACTGAAGCTTTCTTT. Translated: CASRPQDTEAFF. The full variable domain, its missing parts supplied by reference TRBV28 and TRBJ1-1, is DVKVTQSSRYLVKRTGEKVFLECVQDMDHENMFWYRQDPGLGLRLIYFSYDVKMKEKGDIPEGYSVSREKKERFSLILESASTNQTSMYLCASRPQDTEAFFGQGTRLTVV.

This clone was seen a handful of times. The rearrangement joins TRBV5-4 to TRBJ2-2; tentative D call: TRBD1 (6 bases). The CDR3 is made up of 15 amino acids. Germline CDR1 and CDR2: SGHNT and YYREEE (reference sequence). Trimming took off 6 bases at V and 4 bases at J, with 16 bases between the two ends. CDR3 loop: CASINNRVGTGELFF. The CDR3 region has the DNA TGTGCCAGCATTAACAACAGGGTTGGCACCGGGGAGCTGTTTTTT.

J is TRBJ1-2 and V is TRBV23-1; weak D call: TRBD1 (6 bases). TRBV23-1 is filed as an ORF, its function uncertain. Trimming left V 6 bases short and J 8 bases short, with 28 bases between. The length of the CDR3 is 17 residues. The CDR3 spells CASSGWACDRGGRGYTF. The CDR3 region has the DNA TGCGCCAGCAGCGGCTGGGCGTGTGATAGAGGGGGTCGGGGCTACACCTTC.

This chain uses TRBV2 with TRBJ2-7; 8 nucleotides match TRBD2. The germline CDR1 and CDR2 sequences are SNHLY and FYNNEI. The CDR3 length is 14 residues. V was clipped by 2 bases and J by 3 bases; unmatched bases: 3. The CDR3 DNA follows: TGTGCCAGCAGTGAAACGGGAGGGGGCTACGAGCAGTACTTC. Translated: CASSETGGGYEQYF.

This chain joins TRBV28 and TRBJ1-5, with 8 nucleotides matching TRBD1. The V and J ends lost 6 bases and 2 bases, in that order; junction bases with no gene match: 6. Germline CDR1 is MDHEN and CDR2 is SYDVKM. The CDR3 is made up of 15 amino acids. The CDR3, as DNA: TGTGCCAGCAGACAGGGGGGAAGGGGCAATCAGCCCCAGCATTTT. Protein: CASRQGGRGNQPQHF.

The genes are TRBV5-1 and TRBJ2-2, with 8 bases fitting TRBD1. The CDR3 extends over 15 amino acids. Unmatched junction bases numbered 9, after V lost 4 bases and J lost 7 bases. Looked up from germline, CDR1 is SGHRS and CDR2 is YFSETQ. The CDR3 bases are TGCGCCAGCAGCATCTCCAGGGGGCTCGGCGGGGAGCTGTTTTTT. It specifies CASSISRGLGGELFF. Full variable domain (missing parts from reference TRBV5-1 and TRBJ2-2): KAGVTQTPRYLIKTRGQQVTLSCSPISGHRSVSWYQQTPGQGLQFLFEYFSETQRNKGNFPGRFSGRQFSNSRSEMNVSTLELGDSALYLCASSISRGLGGELFFGEGSRLTVL.

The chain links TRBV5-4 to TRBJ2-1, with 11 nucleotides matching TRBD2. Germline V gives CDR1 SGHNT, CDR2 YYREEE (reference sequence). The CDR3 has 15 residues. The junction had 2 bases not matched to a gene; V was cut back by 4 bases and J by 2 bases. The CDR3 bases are TGTGCCAGCAGCGTACTAGCGGGAGCCTACAATGAGCAGTTCTTC. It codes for CASSVLAGAYNEQFF.

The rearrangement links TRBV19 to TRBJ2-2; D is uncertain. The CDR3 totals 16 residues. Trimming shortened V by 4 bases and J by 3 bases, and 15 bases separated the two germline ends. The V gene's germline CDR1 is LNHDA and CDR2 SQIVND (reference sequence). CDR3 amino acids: CASSRRYGSDTGELFF. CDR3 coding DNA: TGTGCCAGTAGTAGACGCTACGGGTCGGACACCGGGGAGCTGTTTTTT.

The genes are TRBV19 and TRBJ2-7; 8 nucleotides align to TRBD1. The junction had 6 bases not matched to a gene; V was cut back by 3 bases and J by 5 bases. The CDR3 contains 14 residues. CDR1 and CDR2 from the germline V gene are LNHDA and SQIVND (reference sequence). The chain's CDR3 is CASSIPGGMDEQYF. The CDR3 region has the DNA TGTGCCAGTAGTATCCCAGGGGGCATGGACGAGCAGTACTTC.

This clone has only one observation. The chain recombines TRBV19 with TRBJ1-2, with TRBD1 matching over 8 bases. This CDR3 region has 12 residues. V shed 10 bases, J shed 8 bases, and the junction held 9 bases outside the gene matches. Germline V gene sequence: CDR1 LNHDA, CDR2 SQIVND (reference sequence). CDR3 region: CAIKDRGYGYTF. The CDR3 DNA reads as TGTGCCATCAAAGACAGGGGTTACGGCTACACCTTC.

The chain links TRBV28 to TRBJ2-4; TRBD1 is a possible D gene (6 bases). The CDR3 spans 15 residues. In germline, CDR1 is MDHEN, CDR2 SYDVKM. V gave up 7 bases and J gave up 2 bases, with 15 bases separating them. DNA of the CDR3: TGTGCCAGCAACCCACAACAGGGAACCAAAAACATTCAGTACTTC. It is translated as CASNPQQGTKNIQYF. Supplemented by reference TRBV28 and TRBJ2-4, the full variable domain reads DVKVTQSSRYLVKRTGEKVFLECVQDMDHENMFWYRQDPGLGLRLIYFSYDVKMKEKGDIPEGYSVSREKKERFSLILESASTNQTSMYLCASNPQQGTKNIQYFGAGTRLSVL.

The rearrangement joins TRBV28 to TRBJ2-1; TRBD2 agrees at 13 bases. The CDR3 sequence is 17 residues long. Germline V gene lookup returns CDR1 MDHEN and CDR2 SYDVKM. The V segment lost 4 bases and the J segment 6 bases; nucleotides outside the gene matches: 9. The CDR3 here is CASSSLWTSGSVNEQFF. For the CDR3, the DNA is TGTGCCAGCAGTTCCCTTTGGACTAGCGGGAGCGTCAATGAGCAGTTCTTC. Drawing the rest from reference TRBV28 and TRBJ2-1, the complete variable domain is DVKVTQSSRYLVKRTGEKVFLECVQDMDHENMFWYRQDPGLGLRLIYFSYDVKMKEKGDIPEGYSVSREKKERFSLILESASTNQTSMYLCASSSLWTSGSVNEQFFGPGTRLTVL.

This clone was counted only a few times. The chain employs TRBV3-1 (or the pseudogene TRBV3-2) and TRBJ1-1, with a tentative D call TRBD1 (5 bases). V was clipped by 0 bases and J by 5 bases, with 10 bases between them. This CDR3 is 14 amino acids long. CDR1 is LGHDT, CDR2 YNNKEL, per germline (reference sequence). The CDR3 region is CASSQDAGRTEAFF. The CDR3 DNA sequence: TGTGCCAGCAGCCAAGATGCAGGGAGGACTGAAGCTTTCTTT.

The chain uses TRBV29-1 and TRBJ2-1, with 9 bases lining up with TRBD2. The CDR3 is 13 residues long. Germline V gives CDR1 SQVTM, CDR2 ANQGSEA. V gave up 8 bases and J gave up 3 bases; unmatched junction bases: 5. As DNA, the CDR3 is TGCAGCTTAGCGGGAGAAGTCTACAATGAGCAGTTCTTC. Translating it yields CSLAGEVYNEQFF.

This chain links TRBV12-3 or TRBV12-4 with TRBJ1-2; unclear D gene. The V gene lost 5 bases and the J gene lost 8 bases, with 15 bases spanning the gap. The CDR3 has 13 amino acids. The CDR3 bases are TGTGCCAGCAGTCTCGGGGTCCGGAAGGGCTACACCTTC. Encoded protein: CASSLGVRKGYTF.

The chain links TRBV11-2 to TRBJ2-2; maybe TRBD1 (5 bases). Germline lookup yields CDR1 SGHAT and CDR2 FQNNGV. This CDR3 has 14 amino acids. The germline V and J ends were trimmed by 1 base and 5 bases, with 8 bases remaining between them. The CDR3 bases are TGTGCCAGCAGCTTAGTTAGGGGTACCGGGGAGCTGTTTTTT. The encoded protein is CASSLVRGTGELFF.

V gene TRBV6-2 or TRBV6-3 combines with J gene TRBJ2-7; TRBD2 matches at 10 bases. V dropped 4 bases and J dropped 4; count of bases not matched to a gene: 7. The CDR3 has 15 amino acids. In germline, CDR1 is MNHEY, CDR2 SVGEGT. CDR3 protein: CASSWGTSGTYEQYF. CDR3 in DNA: TGTGCCAGCAGTTGGGGCACTAGCGGGACTTACGAGCAGTACTTC.

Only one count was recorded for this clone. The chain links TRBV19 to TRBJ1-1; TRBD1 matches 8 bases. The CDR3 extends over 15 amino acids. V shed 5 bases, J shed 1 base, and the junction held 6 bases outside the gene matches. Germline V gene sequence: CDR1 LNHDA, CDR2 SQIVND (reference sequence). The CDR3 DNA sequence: TGTGCCAGTAGTCTCAAAGGGACAGGGAACACTGAAGCTTTCTTT. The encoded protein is CASSLKGTGNTEAFF. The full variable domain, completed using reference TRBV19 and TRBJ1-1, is DGGITQSPKYLFRKEGQNVTLSCEQNLNHDAMYWYRQDPGQGLRLIYYSQIVNDFQKGDIAEGYSVSREKKESFPLTVTSAQKNPTAFYLCASSLKGTGNTEAFFGQGTRLTVV.

CDR3 sequence: CASMGLAGARNEQFF. The DNA of the CDR3 is TGTGCCAGTATGGGGCTAGCGGGAGCGAGGAATGAGCAGTTCTTC. J is TRBJ2-1 and V is TRBV19, with 10 bases aligning to TRBD2. The CDR3 extends over 15 amino acids. From germline, CDR1 is LNHDA and CDR2 SQIVND (reference sequence). V lost 7 bases to trimming and J lost 7 bases; unmatched junction nucleotides: 10.

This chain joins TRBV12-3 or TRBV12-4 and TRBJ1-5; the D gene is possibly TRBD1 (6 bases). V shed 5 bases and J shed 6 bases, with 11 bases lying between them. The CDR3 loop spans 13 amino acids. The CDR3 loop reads CASSKETGQPQHF. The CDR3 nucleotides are TGTGCCAGCAGTAAGGAGACAGGTCAGCCCCAGCATTTT.

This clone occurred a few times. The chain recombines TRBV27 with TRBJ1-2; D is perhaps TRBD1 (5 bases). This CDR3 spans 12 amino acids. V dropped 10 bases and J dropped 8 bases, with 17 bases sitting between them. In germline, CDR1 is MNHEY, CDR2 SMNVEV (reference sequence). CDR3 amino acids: CATRGDHGGYTF. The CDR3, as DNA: TGTGCCACCCGCGGGGACCACGGAGGCTACACCTTC.

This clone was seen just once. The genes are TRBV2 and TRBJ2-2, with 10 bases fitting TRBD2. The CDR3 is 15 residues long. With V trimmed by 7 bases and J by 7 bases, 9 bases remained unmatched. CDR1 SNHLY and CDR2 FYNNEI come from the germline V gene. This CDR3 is CASTEGLAINGELFF. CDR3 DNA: TGTGCCAGCACGGAGGGACTAGCGATCAACGGGGAGCTGTTTTTT.

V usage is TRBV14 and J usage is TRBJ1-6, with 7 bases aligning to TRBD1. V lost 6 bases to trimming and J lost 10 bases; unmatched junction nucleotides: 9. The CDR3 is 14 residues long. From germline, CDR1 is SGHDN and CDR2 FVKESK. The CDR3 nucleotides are TGTGCCAGCAGACAGTTAGGGGGCCGGTCACCCCTCCACTTT. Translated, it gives CASRQLGGRSPLHF.

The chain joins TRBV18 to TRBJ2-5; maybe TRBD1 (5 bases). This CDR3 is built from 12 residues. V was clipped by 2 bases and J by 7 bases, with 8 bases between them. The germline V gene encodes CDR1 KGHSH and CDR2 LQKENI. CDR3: CASSPATGTQYF. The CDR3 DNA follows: TGTGCCAGCTCACCAGCTACAGGGACCCAGTACTTC.

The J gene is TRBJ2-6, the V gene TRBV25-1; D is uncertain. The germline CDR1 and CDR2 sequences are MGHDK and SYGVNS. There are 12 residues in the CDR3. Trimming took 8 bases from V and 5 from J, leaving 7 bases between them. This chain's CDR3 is CASEARANVLTF. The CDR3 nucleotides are TGTGCCAGCGAGGCCAGGGCCAACGTCCTGACTTTC.